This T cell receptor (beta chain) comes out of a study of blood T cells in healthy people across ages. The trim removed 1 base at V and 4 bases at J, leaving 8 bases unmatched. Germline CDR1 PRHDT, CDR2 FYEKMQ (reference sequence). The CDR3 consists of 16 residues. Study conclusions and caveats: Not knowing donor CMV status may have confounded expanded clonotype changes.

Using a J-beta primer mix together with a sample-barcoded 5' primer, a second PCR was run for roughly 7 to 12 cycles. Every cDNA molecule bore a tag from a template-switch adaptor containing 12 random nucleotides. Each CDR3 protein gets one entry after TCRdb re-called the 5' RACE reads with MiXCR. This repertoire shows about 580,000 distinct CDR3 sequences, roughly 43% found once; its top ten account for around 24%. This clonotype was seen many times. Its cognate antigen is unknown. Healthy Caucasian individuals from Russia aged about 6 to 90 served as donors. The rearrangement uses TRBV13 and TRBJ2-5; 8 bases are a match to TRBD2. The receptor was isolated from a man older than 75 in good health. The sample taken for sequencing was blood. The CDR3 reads CASSLESGGPLETQYF. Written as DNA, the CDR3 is TGTGCCAGCAGCTTAGAATCGGGGGGGCCTTTAGAGACCCAGTACTTC.